The T cell receptor (beta chain) under discussion was sequenced for a study of control samples from healthy donors and cancer patients. The CDR3 totals 15 residues. CDR1 LNHDA and CDR2 SQIVND come from the germline V gene (reference sequence). Trimming removed 5 bases from V and 10 bases from J, with 18 bases in between. Profiling relied on immunoSEQ multiplex PCR, and the TCRdb table lists in-frame clones only, not all of them. The profile shows 110,000 or so clones, approximately 90% of them singletons. The material sequenced was blood. The rearrangement joins TRBV19 to TRBJ1-6; TRBD1 is a possible D gene (5 bases). The source is a man younger than 45 in good health. The CDR3 DNA reads as TGTGCCAGTAGTCCCCCTGCAGGGCAAAGATCACCCCTCCACTTT. Protein sequence: CASSPPAGQRSPLHF.